One TCR beta chain is described in this entry. There is no known antigen for this receptor. No qualities accompany the bases; no much larger clone lies one base away. Counted from cysteine to phenylalanine, this CDR3 has 11 amino acids. Just CDR3 DNA is preserved here, 33 bases in frame from base 1. Per the germline V gene, MGHDK is the CDR1 and SYGVNS is the CDR2. V is cut by 7 bases and J by 7 bases, and the space between the germline ends is 10 bases. The data are from a study. Data came from an Illumina MiSeq. TCRdb redid the processing of the public reads, applying fastp at Q25 and MiXCR, and retained in-frame beta chains. Entries are consolidated by CDR3 protein sequence, retaining the most common genes and DNA. Across this sample there are 4,000 to 4,500 distinct CDR3 sequences, with over 9.5% seen only once. Of the sample, less than 15% is held by the ten largest clones.

The chain employs TRBV25-1 and TRBJ1-1; TRBD1 is perhaps the D gene, given 6 matching bases. Sequenced material: CD4+ T cells from synovial fluid. This sequence was found in a human donor with rheumatoid arthritis. The CDR3 in this case is CASKGGFEAFF. The nucleotide sequence reads TGTGCCAGCAAGGGGGGGTTTGAAGCTTTCTTT.